Below are 23 T cell receptor beta chains sequenced from a single sample in a study of early T cells in non-severe SARS-CoV-2 infection. TCRdb re-derived calls from the 5' RACE reads in MiXCR, one entry per CDR3 protein. Counted here are 80,000 to 100,000 distinct CDR3 sequences, 14% occurring once; the ten biggest clones make up 5% to 7%. The specimen was whole blood. The source is an adult who was a healthcare worker with PCR-confirmed SARS-CoV-2 infection or an uninfected control (not recorded which).

This clonotype was found a few times. V and J are TRBV7-9 and TRBJ1-1, with D tentatively TRBD1 (5 bases). Trimming removed 5 bases from V and 5 bases from J, with 18 bases in between. The CDR3 totals 15 residues. Germline assignment: CDR1 SEHNR and CDR2 FQNEAQ (reference sequence). CDR3 protein: CASSLSRVAGTEAFF. CDR3 sequence (DNA): TGTGCCAGCAGCCTAAGCAGGGTAGCGGGGACTGAAGCTTTCTTT.

This clonotype has just a few counts. This sequence joins TRBV7-3 and TRBJ1-6, with TRBD1 matching 9 bases. The V gene end was trimmed by 2 bases and the J gene end by 7 bases; junction bases not matched to a gene: 3. The CDR3 runs to 15 residues. CDR1 and CDR2 from the germline V gene are SGHTA and FQGTGA. CDR3 sequence reads: CASSLVGQGNSPLHF. The CDR3 nucleotides are TGTGCCAGCAGCTTAGTTGGACAGGGGAATTCACCCCTCCACTTT.

The chain combines TRBV5-5 with TRBJ2-5, with D perhaps TRBD2 (6 bases). The CDR3 sequence is 12 residues long. Trimming pared 6 bases from V and 5 bases from J, leaving 11 bases between. The germline gives CDR1 SGHKS, CDR2 YYEKEE (reference sequence). CDR3 sequence reads: CASTQGGETQYF. CDR3 sequence (DNA): TGTGCCAGCACACAAGGAGGGGAGACCCAGTACTTC.

The chain joins TRBV6-2 or TRBV6-3 to TRBJ1-2; 7 bases agree with TRBD1. The CDR3 spans 13 residues. V was pared by 6 bases and J by 4 bases, with 5 bases of the junction left unmatched. The V gene's germline CDR1 is MNHEY and CDR2 SVGEGT. The CDR3 nucleotides read TGTGCCAGCAGACAAGACAGGGTCTATGGCTACACCTTC. Amino acid sequence: CASRQDRVYGYTF.

This chain connects TRBV5-1 to TRBJ2-1, with D perhaps matching TRBD1 (5 bases). The germline gives CDR1 SGHRS, CDR2 YFSETQ. The CDR3 extends over 14 amino acids. Deletions cut 5 bases from V and 6 bases from J, with 15 bases between. CDR3 amino acids: CASRGRSQGNEQFF. DNA of the CDR3: TGCGCCAGCAGGGGGCGGTCCCAAGGCAATGAGCAGTTCTTC.

The chain links TRBV6-6 to TRBJ2-4; D gene uncertain. This CDR3 is 12 amino acids long. Germline lookup yields CDR1 MNHNY and CDR2 SVGAGI (reference sequence). V lost 6 bases and J 7 bases, leaving 10 bases between the germline ends. The CDR3 protein is CASRIQNNIQYF. For the CDR3, the DNA is TGTGCCAGCAGAATCCAAAATAACATTCAGTACTTC.

This clonotype was detected a few times. The V call is TRBV11-1, the J call TRBJ2-7; D call uncertain. Germline V gene lookup returns CDR1 SGHAT and CDR2 FQDESV (reference sequence). Between the trimmed V and J ends, which lost 1 base and 0 bases, there was a span of 4 bases. The CDR3 spans 13 residues. CDR3 nucleotide sequence: TGTGCCAGCAGCTTAGACCTCTCCTACGAGCAGTACTTC. It translates to CASSLDLSYEQYF.

This clonotype has just a few counts. V and J are TRBV11-2 and TRBJ2-7; 10 positions match TRBD2. Germline CDR1 and CDR2: SGHAT and FQNNGV. With 5 bases clipped from V and 2 bases from J, the junction kept 12 bases outside the gene matches. The CDR3 runs to 17 residues. As DNA, the CDR3 is TGTGCCAGCAGCGGCTCAATAGCGGGGGGCCACCCCTACGAGCAGTACTTC. This translates into CASSGSIAGGHPYEQYF.

The V call is TRBV20-1, the J call TRBJ2-3; 9 bases map to TRBD2. The CDR3 loop spans 15 amino acids. CDR1 is DFQATT and CDR2 is SNEGSKA in the germline V gene (reference sequence). V lost 3 bases, J lost 2 bases, and 6 bases stayed unmatched. Here the CDR3 reads CSASLAGALTDTQYF. CDR3 DNA: TGCAGTGCTAGCTTAGCGGGGGCCCTCACAGATACGCAGTATTTT.

This clonotype was observed a handful of times. The CDR3 loop is CASRLDNGYNEQFF. CDR3 coding DNA: TGTGCCAGCCGGCTGGACAATGGGTACAATGAGCAGTTCTTC. The rearrangement uses TRBV6-4 and TRBJ2-1, with D perhaps matching TRBD1 (5 bases). This CDR3 has 14 amino acids. Trimming pared 8 bases from V and 4 bases from J, leaving 15 bases between. Germline V gene data show CDR1 as MRHNA and CDR2 as SNTAGT.

J is TRBJ1-1 and V is TRBV28; D gene ambiguous. The CDR3 totals 11 residues. CDR1 MDHEN and CDR2 SYDVKM come from the germline V gene. Trimming shortened V by 6 bases and J by 4 bases, and 6 bases separated the two germline ends. The CDR3 DNA follows: TGTGCCAGCAGGACAAGCACTGAAGCTTTCTTT. The encoded protein is CASRTSTEAFF.

Ten or more counts support this clonotype. The chain uses TRBV11-2 and TRBJ2-3; no clear D. The germline gives CDR1 SGHAT, CDR2 FQNNGV. The CDR3 is 12 amino acids. With 4 bases removed from V and 2 bases from J, the gap between germline ends came to 4 bases. The DNA for the CDR3 is TGTGCCAGCAGCTCGTTCACAGATACGCAGTATTTT. It encodes CASSSFTDTQYF.

The CDR3 DNA reads TGTGCCAGCATGTACGAAGGGGGCTTTAGGTACGAGCAGTACTTC. It codes for CASMYEGGFRYEQYF. The chain employs TRBV2 and TRBJ2-7; TRBD1 aligns across 7 bases. V lost 7 bases and J lost 4; bases outside the gene matches: 13. CDR3 size: 15 residues. Germline V gives CDR1 SNHLY, CDR2 FYNNEI.

The V call is TRBV14, the J call TRBJ1-1; 8 bases map to TRBD1. This CDR3 has 16 residues. The germline CDR1 and CDR2 sequences are SGHDN and FVKESK. The DNA of the CDR3 is TGTGCAGCAGCCCTCGGACAGGGAGGAAGGAACACTGAAGCTTTCTTT. The encoded protein is CAAALGQGGRNTEAFF.

Many counts were recorded for this clonotype. The chain combines TRBV28 with TRBJ1-1; tentatively, D is TRBD1 (5 bases). With 2 bases removed from V and 0 bases from J, the gap between germline ends came to 7 bases. CDR3 length equals 14 residues. The germline V gene encodes CDR1 MDHEN and CDR2 SYDVKM. CDR3: CASSLVGVNTEAFF. For the CDR3, the DNA is TGTGCCAGCAGTTTAGTAGGGGTGAACACTGAAGCTTTCTTT.

This clonotype was seen more than once but under ten times. In DNA, the CDR3 is TGTGCCAGCTCACCAAGGACGACTAGCGCGGATACGCAGTATTTT. Translation gives CASSPRTTSADTQYF. The chain carries TRBV18 and TRBJ2-3; 8 bases are a match to TRBD2. V lost 2 bases to trimming and J lost 6 bases; unmatched junction nucleotides: 7. Germline values: CDR1 KGHSH, CDR2 LQKENI. The CDR3 is made up of 15 amino acids.

This sequence joins TRBV18 and TRBJ1-3, with 9 bases that match TRBD1. V lost 4 bases, J lost 7 bases, and 2 bases stayed unmatched. The CDR3 contains 13 residues. Germline CDR1 is KGHSH and CDR2 is LQKENI. CDR3 DNA sequence: TGTGCCAGCTCACGGGACAGGGACAACACCATATATTTT. This translates into CASSRDRDNTIYF.

The chain recombines TRBV6-1 with TRBJ2-7; unclear D gene. CDR3 length: 13 amino acids. The germline gives CDR1 MNHNS, CDR2 SASEGT. V was cut by 7 bases and J by 4 bases, with 14 bases left in between. CDR3 nucleotide sequence: TGTGCCAGCATCCGAATCGTCCCTTACGAGCAGTACTTC. This translates into CASIRIVPYEQYF.

This clonotype was seen ten or more times. The rearrangement links TRBV10-3 to TRBJ1-2, with D perhaps TRBD1 (6 bases). Trimming took off 4 bases at V and 5 bases at J, with 11 bases between the two ends. From germline, CDR1 is ENHRY and CDR2 SYGVKD. CDR3 size: 13 residues. The CDR3 DNA sequence: TGTGCCATCAGTGGGCAGACAGGTTATGGCTACACCTTC. This gives the protein CAISGQTGYGYTF.

V gene TRBV4-3 combines with J gene TRBJ1-3; D is uncertain. V was trimmed by 0 bases and J by 1 base, leaving 7 bases between them. Looked up from germline, CDR1 is LGHNA and CDR2 is YSLEER. CDR3 size: 15 residues. The CDR3 is CASSQELGSGNTIYF. The CDR3 coding sequence is TGCGCCAGCAGCCAAGAGCTGGGGTCTGGAAACACCATATATTTT.

At least ten counts were recorded for this clonotype. The chain uses TRBV11-2 and TRBJ1-5; D remains unclear. Trimming took off 4 bases at V and 0 bases at J, with 1 base between the two ends. CDR3 length equals 12 residues. Germline values: CDR1 SGHAT, CDR2 FQNNGV. CDR3 DNA: TGTGCCAGCAGCTATAGCAATCAGCCCCAGCATTTT. The encoded protein is CASSYSNQPQHF. Supplemented by reference TRBV11-2 and TRBJ1-5, the full variable domain reads EAGVAQSPRYKIIEKRQSVAFWCNPISGHATLYWYQQILGQGPKLLIQFQNNGVVDDSQLPKDRFSAERLKGVDSTLKIQPAKLEDSAVYLCASSYSNQPQHFGDGTRLSIL.

The chain couples TRBV28 to TRBJ1-5; 7 nucleotides agree with TRBD1. V lost 6 bases to trimming and J lost 6 bases; unmatched junction nucleotides: 5. Per germline, CDR1 MDHEN and CDR2 SYDVKM. The CDR3 length is 13 residues. CDR3 residues: CASSDDRVQPQHF. The CDR3 region has the DNA TGTGCCAGCAGCGATGACAGGGTTCAGCCCCAGCATTTT.

The chain is built from TRBV7-9 and TRBJ1-6; 8 bases agree with TRBD1. The CDR3 consists of 15 residues. After removal of 4 bases from V and 8 bases from J, the junction contained 7 bases not matched to a gene. Germline values: CDR1 SEHNR, CDR2 FQNEAQ (reference sequence). In DNA, the CDR3 is TGTGCCAGCAGCTACCGACAGGGGCGAGATTCACCCCTCCACTTT. It specifies CASSYRQGRDSPLHF.